The clone carrying this T cell receptor beta chain was detected a few times. Individual cDNA molecules in this library carried unique molecular identifiers. TCRdb recomputed calls from the RACE reads with MiXCR, one row per CDR3 protein. This repertoire shows more than 300,000 distinct CDR3 sequences, approximately 5% found once; its top ten account for about 8.7%. The data derive from a study of human T cells and chemical hapten exposure. At the level of the study: Predominantly women, the patients had alopecia areata, totalis or universalis.

Documented time point: pre-sensitization, week 0. Treatment described: therapeutic diphenylcyclopropenone sensitization with weekly scalp DPC. Alopecia patients deemed DPC-suitable, aged 18 to 70, excluding pregnancy. The CDR3 length is 16 residues. The V segment lost 1 base and the J segment 8 bases; nucleotides outside the gene matches: 7. The germline V gene has CDR1 MNHNS and CDR2 SASEGT. This receptor was obtained from a woman younger than 30 with alopecia areata. Some clones in this sample may be carry-over from other donors' samples. The material was whole blood, obtained in connection with sensitization to the hapten diphenylcyclopropenone (DPC). The rearrangement joins TRBV6-1 to TRBJ2-3; 12 bases map to TRBD1. This CDR3 is CASSEVGQGAGGTQYF. The CDR3 DNA reads TGTGCCAGCAGTGAAGTGGGACAGGGGGCTGGAGGTACGCAGTATTTT.